Given below is one TCR beta chain in context. Antigen unknown. The data were obtained in a study of post-analysis software for immune sequencing data. Whole-study context: Relapsing-remitting, secondary progressive and progressive-relapsing multiple sclerosis courses were included.

The TCR beta cDNA libraries carried unique molecular identifiers. Between about 1 and 10 million T cells gave rise to roughly 0.5 million cDNA molecules. TCRdb independently ran MiXCR on the PCR reads; one entry per CDR3 protein. The sample shows about 680,000 distinct CDR3 sequences, around 64% of them seen only once. Overall study results and limits: Batch-matched samples strongly co-clustered by F measure. Multiple sclerosis patients showed significantly lower normalized Chao1 diversity than controls did. Controls showed lower frequencies than patients for roughly 5 TRBV segments, and TRBV5-6, TRBV5-1 and TRBV20-1 were among these.

The CDR3 covers 18 residues. Germline V gene data show CDR1 as MDHEN and CDR2 as SYDVKM. Unmatched junction bases numbered 9, after V lost 4 bases and J lost 1 base. The specimen sequenced was blood. The sequence came from a girl under 10 years old with multiple sclerosis. This chain links TRBV28 with TRBJ2-6; 8 nucleotides match TRBD1. The CDR3 sequence: CASSSAGQGASGANVLTF. The CDR3 region has the DNA TGTGCCAGCAGTTCCGCAGGACAGGGAGCTTCTGGGGCCAACGTCCTGACTTTC.